This is a list of T cell receptor beta chains from one sample in a study of blood T cell repertoires in COVID-19. TCRdb keeps only in-frame clones here, not all; method: immunoSEQ multiplex PCR. This table holds some 83,000 clones, over 80% found once. The sequenced material came from peripheral blood. Source of these receptors: a man aged 60-69 years with active or convalescent COVID-19. CDR3s include the opening cysteine and the closing phenylalanine or tryptophan. Some rows have no size entry. The others give once, few or many, or a class for an expanded clone.

J: TRBJ1-2; size: NA; V: TRBV7-2; CDR3: CASSYLGAGARDYGYTF
J: TRBJ1-2; size: NA; V: TRBV19; CDR3: CASSGATVPRNFYYGYTF
J: TRBJ2-7; size: NA; V: TRBV3-1/TRBV3-2; CDR3: CASSQDRSRGEQYF
J: TRBJ1-2; size: NA; V: TRBV4-3; CDR3: CASSQGPGQNYGYTF
J: TRBJ1-2; size: few; V: TRBV5-6; CDR3: CASSSARGNYGYTF
J: TRBJ2-5; size: NA; V: TRBV19; CDR3: CASSGPRGSETQYF
J: TRBJ1-5; size: NA; V: TRBV29-1; CDR3: CSVTGTGNNQPQHF
J: TRBJ2-5; size: NA; V: TRBV6-2/TRBV6-3; CDR3: CASSLLAETQYF
J: TRBJ1-4; size: once; V: TRBV5-4; CDR3: CASSWTGTGNEKLFF
J: TRBJ1-1; size: once; V: TRBV7-5; CDR3: CARSLRGSPGEAFF
J: TRBJ1-5; size: few; V: TRBV7-2; CDR3: CASSSGQGYNQPQHF
J: TRBJ2-3; size: NA; V: TRBV5-1; CDR3: CASSPEGQRGTDTQYF
J: TRBJ1-1; size: NA; V: TRBV7-9; CDR3: CASTRPGEVKAEAFF
J: TRBJ2-3; size: few; V: TRBV29-1; CDR3: CSVDGGDSTDTQYF
J: TRBJ2-7; size: NA; V: TRBV12-3/TRBV12-4; CDR3: CASSLLPLYEQYF
J: TRBJ2-2; size: NA; V: TRBV4-3; CDR3: CASSQMNGATNTGELFF
J: TRBJ1-2; size: NA; V: TRBV28; CDR3: CASSLVDRVGGYTF
J: TRBJ2-1; size: NA; V: TRBV19; CDR3: CASSIDVNEQFF
J: TRBJ1-4; size: once; V: TRBV7-9; CDR3: CASSLSGGGEKLFF
J: TRBJ2-1; size: NA; V: TRBV19; CDR3: CASSTGSGGANEQFF
J: TRBJ1-2; size: once; V: TRBV6-2/TRBV6-3; CDR3: CASSQGNSYGYTF
J: TRBJ1-5; size: NA; V: TRBV19; CDR3: CASSPQGNQPQHF
J: TRBJ2-4; size: once; V: TRBV19; CDR3: CASSQRDENIQYF